This T cell receptor beta chain was recovered during a study of T cell repertoires in cytomegalovirus infection. Looking at the study overall: Public TCR beta signatures indicated both CMV infection and matching HLA type. Study results and caveats: The ex vivo response showed dominance by HLA-C-restricted CMV-specific TCR beta clonotypes.

As to this clonotype: The target antigen is unknown.

TCRdb ran MiXCR on the reads and lists one entry per CDR3 protein. The table lists approximately 910,000 distinct CDR3 sequences, 30% to 40% of them singletons, with around 15% in the top ten. This receptor was obtained from a human donor in good health (CMV status not recorded). Some clones in this sample may be carry-over from other donors' samples. This specimen was cultured CD8+ T cells from PBMCs, taken from culture after CMV antigen stimulation.

The CDR3: CASSAVPGVETQYF. In nucleotides, the CDR3 is TGTGCCAGCAGCGCCGTCCCCGGAGTGGAGACCCAGTACTTC. This chain links TRBV7-9 with TRBJ2-5; D not certain. Germline V gene lookup returns CDR1 SEHNR and CDR2 FQNEAQ (reference sequence). The CDR3 is 14 amino acids. V was shortened by 5 bases and J by 5 bases, with 15 bases between the two germline ends.